A selection of T cell receptor beta chains follows, all from one sample in a study of T cell responses to AZD1222 COVID-19 vaccine. Assay used: immunoSEQ multiplex PCR; TCRdb lists only in-frame clones, some missing. The sample includes 72,000 or so clones, approximately 90% of them seen just once. The sample here was peripheral blood, taken on day 0 of AZD1222 vaccination. These receptors were obtained from an adult in good health. The CDR3 runs from the conserved cysteine through the conserved F or W. The order of the fields is V gene, clone size, D gene, J gene, CDR3 length, CDR3 protein, CDR3 DNA. D genes are given only for firm matches. Size tells how often a clone was seen (once, few, many) or the class of an expanded clone, and some rows leave it out.

>TRBV19|-|TRBD1|TRBJ2-1|15
CASSPGQTYYNEQFF
TGTGCCAGTAGCCCGGGACAGACATACTACAATGAGCAGTTCTTC
>TRBV11-1|-|-|TRBJ2-1|15
CASSLKGDFYNEQFF
TGTGCCAGCAGCTTAAAAGGGGACTTTTACAATGAGCAGTTCTTC
>TRBV29-1|-|-|TRBJ2-3|15
CSVQVSGLLTDTQYF
TGCAGCGTGCAGGTTAGCGGTTTGCTCACAGATACGCAGTATTTT
>TRBV5-1|-|-|TRBJ1-1|12
CASSLDSAEAFF
TGCGCCAGCAGCTTGGACAGCGCTGAAGCTTTCTTT
>TRBV30|once|-|TRBJ2-2|13
CAWSEVADGELFF
TGTGCCTGGAGTGAGGTAGCAGACGGGGAGCTGTTTTTT
>TRBV27|-|-|TRBJ1-2|14
CASMSGQGTYGYTF
TGTGCCAGCATGTCCGGGCAGGGAACGTATGGCTACACCTTC
>TRBV5-4|-|-|TRBJ2-5|13
CASSLRAGETQYF
TGTGCCAGCAGCTTGCGGGCCGGTGAGACCCAGTACTTC
>TRBV4-1|-|-|TRBJ2-1|15
CASSPQASAFNEQFF
TGCGCCAGCAGCCCTCAGGCCTCAGCCTTCAATGAGCAGTTCTTC
>TRBV27|-|-|TRBJ1-3|16
CASSPRGRSSGNTIYF
TGTGCCAGCAGCCCGCGGGGGCGGAGCTCTGGAAACACCATATATTTT
>TRBV27|-|-|TRBJ2-1|15
CASGPGDPSYNEQFF
TGTGCCAGCGGGCCCGGAGACCCTTCCTACAATGAGCAGTTCTTC
>TRBV10-3|-|-|TRBJ2-5|13
CAISEGQWETQYF
TGTGCCATCAGTGAAGGACAGTGGGAGACCCAGTACTTC
>TRBV5-5|once|TRBD1|TRBJ1-1|17
CASSLGLGQGEYTEAFF
TGTGCCAGCAGCTTGGGGTTAGGACAGGGGGAATACACTGAAGCTTTCTTT
>TRBV6-2/TRBV6-3|-|-|TRBJ1-6|17
CASSYPTEPPRDSPLHF
TGTGCCAGCAGTTACCCGACGGAGCCGCCTAGGGATTCACCCCTCCACTTT
>TRBV6-4|-|TRBD1|TRBJ1-2|16
CASSGPDRSTNYGYTF
TGTGCCAGCAGTGGACCGGACAGGAGCACTAACTATGGCTACACCTTC
>TRBV7-3|-|TRBD1|TRBJ2-3|16
CASSLAGTGRIDTQYF
TGTGCCAGCAGCTTGGCGGGGACAGGGCGGATAGATACGCAGTATTTT
>TRBV4-3|few|-|TRBJ2-6|16
CASSQERGVGANVLTF
TGCGCCAGCAGCCAAGAAAGAGGGGTAGGGGCCAACGTCCTGACTTTC
>TRBV5-4|few|-|TRBJ1-1|14
CASSLGQANTEAFF
TGTGCCAGCAGCTTGGGACAGGCGAACACTGAAGCTTTCTTT
>TRBV6-4|-|-|TRBJ2-5|13
CASRGRLEETQYF
TGTGCCAGCAGGGGGCGACTAGAAGAGACCCAGTACTTC
>TRBV5-1|-|-|TRBJ1-2|12
CASSLGAYGYTF
TGCGCCAGCAGCTTGGGGGCCTATGGCTACACCTTC
>TRBV19|-|-|TRBJ2-3|19
CAIEPRGQSSWPSTDTQYF
TGTGCCATTGAGCCTCGGGGACAAAGTTCTTGGCCTAGCACAGATACGCAGTATTTT
>TRBV7-2|-|-|TRBJ2-5|14
CASSLELAQETQYF
TGTGCCAGCAGCTTAGAACTAGCCCAAGAGACCCAGTACTTC
>TRBV25-1|-|-|TRBJ2-3|16
CASSEYYRTSTDTQYF
TGTGCCAGCAGTGAATATTACAGGACTAGCACAGATACGCAGTATTTT